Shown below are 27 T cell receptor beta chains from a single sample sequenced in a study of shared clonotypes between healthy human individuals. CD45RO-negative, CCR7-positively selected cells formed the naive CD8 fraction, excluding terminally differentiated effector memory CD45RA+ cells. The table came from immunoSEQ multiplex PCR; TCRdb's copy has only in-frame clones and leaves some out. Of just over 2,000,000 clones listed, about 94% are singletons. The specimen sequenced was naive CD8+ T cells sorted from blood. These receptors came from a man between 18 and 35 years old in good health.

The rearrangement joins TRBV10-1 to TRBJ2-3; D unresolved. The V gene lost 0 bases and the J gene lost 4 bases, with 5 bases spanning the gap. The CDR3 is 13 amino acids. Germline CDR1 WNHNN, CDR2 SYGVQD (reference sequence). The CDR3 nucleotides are TGCGCCAGCAGTGAGTCAGGGTCAGATACGCAGTATTTT. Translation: CASSESGSDTQYF.

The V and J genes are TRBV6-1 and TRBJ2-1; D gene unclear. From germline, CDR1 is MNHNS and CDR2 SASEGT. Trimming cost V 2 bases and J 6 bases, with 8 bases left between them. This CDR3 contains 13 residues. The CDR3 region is CASSELSPNEQFF. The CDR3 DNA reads TGTGCCAGCAGTGAACTCTCCCCCAATGAGCAGTTCTTC.

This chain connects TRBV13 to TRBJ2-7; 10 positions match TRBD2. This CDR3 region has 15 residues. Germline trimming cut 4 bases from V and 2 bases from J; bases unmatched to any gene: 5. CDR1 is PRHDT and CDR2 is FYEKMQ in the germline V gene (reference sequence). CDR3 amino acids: CASSWSGGAPYEQYF. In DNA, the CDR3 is TGTGCCAGCAGCTGGAGCGGGGGGGCCCCCTACGAGCAGTACTTC.

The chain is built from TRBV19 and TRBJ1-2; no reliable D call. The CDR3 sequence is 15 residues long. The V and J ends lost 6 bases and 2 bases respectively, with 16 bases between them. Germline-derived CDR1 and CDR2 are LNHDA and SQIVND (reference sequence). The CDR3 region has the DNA TGTGCCAGTAGCGGGCAATGGAGGCGAAACTATGGCTACACCTTC. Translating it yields CASSGQWRRNYGYTF.

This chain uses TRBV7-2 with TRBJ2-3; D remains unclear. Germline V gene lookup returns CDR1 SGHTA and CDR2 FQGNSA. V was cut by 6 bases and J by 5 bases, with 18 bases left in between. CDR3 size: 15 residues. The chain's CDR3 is CASRQKGYEGDTQYF. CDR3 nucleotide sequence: TGTGCCAGCAGGCAGAAGGGCTACGAAGGAGATACGCAGTATTTT.

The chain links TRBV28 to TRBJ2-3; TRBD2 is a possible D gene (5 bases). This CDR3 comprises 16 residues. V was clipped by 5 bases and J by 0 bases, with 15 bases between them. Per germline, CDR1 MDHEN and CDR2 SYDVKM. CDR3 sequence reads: CASSPPPRTSTDTQYF. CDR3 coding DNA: TGTGCCAGCAGTCCCCCTCCGCGGACTAGCACAGATACGCAGTATTTT.

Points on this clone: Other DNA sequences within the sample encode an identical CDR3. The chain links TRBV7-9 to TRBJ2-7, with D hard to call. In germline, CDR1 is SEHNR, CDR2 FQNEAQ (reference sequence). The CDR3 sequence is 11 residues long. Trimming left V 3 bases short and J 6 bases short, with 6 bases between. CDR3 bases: TGTGCCAGCAGCTTGGGTGTCGAGCAGTACTTC. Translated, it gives CASSLGVEQYF.

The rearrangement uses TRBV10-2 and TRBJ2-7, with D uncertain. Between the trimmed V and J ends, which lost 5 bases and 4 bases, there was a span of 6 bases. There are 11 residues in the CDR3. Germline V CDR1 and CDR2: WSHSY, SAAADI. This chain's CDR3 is CASSWDYEQYF. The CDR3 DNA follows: TGCGCCAGCAGTTGGGATTACGAGCAGTACTTC.

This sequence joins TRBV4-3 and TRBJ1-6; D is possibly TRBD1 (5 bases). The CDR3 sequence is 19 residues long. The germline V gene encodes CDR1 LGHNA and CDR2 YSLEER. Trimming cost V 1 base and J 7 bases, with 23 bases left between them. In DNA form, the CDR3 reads TGCGCCAGCAGCCAAGTGTTAGGGGACCCCCCATTCCGGAATTCACCCCTCCACTTT. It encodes CASSQVLGDPPFRNSPLHF.

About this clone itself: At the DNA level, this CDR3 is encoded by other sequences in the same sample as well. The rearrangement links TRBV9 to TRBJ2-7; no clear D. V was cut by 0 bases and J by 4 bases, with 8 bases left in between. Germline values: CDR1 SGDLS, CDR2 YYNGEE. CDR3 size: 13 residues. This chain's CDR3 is CASSVVSGYEQYF. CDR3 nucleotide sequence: TGTGCCAGCAGCGTAGTTAGTGGATACGAGCAGTACTTC.

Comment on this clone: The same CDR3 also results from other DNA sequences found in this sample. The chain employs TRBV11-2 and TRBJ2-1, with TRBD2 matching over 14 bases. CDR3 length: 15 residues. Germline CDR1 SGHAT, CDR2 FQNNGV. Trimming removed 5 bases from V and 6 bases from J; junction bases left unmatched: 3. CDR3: CASSLGTSGSNEQFF. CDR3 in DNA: TGTGCCAGCAGCCTTGGGACTAGCGGGAGCAATGAGCAGTTCTTC.

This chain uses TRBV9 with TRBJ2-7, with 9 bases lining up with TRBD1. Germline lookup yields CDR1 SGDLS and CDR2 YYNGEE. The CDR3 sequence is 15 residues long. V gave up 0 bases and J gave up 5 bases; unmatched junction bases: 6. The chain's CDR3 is CASSVDDRGWDEQYF. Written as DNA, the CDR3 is TGTGCCAGCAGCGTAGACGACAGGGGGTGGGACGAGCAGTACTTC.

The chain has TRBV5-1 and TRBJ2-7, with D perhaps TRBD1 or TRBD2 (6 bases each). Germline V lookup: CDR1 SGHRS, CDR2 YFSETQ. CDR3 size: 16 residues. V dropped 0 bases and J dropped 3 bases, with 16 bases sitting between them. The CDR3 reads CASSLDEGGPGYEQYF. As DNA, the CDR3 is TGCGCCAGCAGCTTGGATGAAGGGGGGCCCGGCTACGAGCAGTACTTC.

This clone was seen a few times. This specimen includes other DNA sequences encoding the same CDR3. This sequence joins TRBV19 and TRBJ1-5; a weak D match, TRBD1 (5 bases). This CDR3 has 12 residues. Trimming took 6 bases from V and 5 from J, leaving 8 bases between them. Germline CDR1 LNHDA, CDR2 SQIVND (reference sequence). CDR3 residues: CASSEGDQPQHF. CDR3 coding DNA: TGTGCCAGTAGCGAAGGGGATCAGCCCCAGCATTTT.

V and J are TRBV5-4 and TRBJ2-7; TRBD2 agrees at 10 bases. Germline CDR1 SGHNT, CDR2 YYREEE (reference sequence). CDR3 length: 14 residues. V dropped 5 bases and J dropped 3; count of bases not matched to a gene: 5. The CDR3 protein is CASRPGLANYEQYF. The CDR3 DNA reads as TGTGCCAGCAGACCGGGACTAGCGAACTACGAGCAGTACTTC.

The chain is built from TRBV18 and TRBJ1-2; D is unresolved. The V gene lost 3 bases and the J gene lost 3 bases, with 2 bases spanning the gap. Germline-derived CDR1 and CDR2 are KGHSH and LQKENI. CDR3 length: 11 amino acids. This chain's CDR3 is CASSPDYGYTF. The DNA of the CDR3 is TGTGCCAGCTCACCCGACTATGGCTACACCTTC. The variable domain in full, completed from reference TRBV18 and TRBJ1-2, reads NAGVMQNPRHLVRRRGQEARLRCSPMKGHSHVYWYRQLPEEGLKFMVYLQKENIIDESGMPKERFSAEFPKEGPSILRIQQVVRGDSAAYFCASSPDYGYTFGSGTRLTVV.

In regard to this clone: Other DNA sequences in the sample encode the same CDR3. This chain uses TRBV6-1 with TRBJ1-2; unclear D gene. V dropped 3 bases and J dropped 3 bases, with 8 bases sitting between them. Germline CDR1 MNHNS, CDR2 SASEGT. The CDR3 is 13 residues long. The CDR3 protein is CASSETGYYGYTF. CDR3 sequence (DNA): TGTGCCAGCAGTGAGACGGGGTACTATGGCTACACCTTC.

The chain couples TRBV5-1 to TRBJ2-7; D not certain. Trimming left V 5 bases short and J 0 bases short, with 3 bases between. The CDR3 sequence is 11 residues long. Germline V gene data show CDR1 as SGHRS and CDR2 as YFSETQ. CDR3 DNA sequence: TGCGCCAGCAGGAGCTCCTACGAGCAGTACTTC. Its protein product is CASRSSYEQYF.

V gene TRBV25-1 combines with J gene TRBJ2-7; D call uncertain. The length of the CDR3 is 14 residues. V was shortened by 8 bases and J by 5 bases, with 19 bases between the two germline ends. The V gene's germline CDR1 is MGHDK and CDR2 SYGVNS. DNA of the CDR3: TGTGCCAGCGGATCAGCCCTACCCGTGGACGAGCAGTACTTC. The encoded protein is CASGSALPVDEQYF.

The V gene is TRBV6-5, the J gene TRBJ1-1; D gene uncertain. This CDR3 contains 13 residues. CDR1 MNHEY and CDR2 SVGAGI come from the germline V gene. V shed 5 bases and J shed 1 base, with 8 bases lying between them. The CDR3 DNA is TGTGCCAGCAGTGGGTTTACGAACACTGAAGCTTTCTTT. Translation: CASSGFTNTEAFF.

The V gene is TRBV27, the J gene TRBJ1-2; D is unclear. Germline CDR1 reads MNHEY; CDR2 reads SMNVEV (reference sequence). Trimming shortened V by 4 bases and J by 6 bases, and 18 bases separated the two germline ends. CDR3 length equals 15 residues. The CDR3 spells CASSSYTPESDGYTF. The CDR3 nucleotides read TGTGCCAGCAGTTCCTACACTCCAGAGAGTGATGGCTACACCTTC.

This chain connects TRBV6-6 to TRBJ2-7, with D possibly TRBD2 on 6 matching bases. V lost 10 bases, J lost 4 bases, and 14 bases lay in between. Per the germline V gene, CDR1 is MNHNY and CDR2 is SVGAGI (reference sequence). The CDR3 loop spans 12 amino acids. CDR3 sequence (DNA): TGTGCCACCGGGGGAACGCGGTACGAGCAGTACTTC. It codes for CATGGTRYEQYF.

In DNA, the CDR3 is TGTGCCAGCTTACCTCAAAGGGGGTCGGGAGTATCTGGAAACACCATATATTTT. It is translated as CASLPQRGSGVSGNTIYF. The chain is built from TRBV7-9 and TRBJ1-3; D is perhaps TRBD1 (6 bases). Germline V CDR1 and CDR2: SEHNR, FQNEAQ (reference sequence). V lost 8 bases and J 1 base, leaving 24 bases between the germline ends. The CDR3 totals 18 residues.

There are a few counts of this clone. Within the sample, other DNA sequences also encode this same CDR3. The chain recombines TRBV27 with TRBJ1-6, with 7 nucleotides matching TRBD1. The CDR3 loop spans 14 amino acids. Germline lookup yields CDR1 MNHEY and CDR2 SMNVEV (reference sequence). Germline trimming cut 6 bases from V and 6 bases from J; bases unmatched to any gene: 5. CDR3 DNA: TGTGCCAGCAGGCCGACAGGGAGTAATTCACCCCTCCACTTT. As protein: CASRPTGSNSPLHF.

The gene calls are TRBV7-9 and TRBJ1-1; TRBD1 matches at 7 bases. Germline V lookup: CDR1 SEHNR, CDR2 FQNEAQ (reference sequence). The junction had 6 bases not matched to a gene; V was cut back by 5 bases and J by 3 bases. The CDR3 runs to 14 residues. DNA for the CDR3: TGTGCCAGCAGCCCGACAGACAGGGACACTGAAGCTTTCTTT. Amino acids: CASSPTDRDTEAFF.

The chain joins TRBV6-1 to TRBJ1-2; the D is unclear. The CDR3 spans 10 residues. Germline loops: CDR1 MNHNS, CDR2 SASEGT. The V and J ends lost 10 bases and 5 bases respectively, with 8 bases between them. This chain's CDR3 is CATEPYGYTF. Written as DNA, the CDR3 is TGTGCCACCGAGCCTTATGGCTACACCTTC.

CDR3: CASSSFGSTEAFF. The CDR3 DNA sequence: TGTGCCAGCAGTTCCTTCGGGAGCACTGAAGCTTTCTTT. The V gene is TRBV6-5, the J gene TRBJ1-1; D not certain. With 4 bases removed from V and 4 bases from J, the gap between germline ends came to 10 bases. The CDR3 has 13 amino acids. CDR1 is MNHEY and CDR2 is SVGAGI in the germline V gene.